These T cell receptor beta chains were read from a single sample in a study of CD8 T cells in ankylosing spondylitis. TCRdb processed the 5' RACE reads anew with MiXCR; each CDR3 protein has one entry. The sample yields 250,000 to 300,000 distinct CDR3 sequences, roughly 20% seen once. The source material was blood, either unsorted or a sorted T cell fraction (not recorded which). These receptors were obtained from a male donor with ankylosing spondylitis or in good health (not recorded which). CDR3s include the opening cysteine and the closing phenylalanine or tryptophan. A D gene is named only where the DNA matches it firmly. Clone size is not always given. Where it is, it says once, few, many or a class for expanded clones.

CASSGQGKQPQHF,TRBV12-3/TRBV12-4,-,TRBD1
CASSEGQNTGELFF,TRBV5-1,many,-
CASSEWTVGRETQYF,TRBV25-1,-,-
CASSPDGPGVDGYTF,TRBV12-3/TRBV12-4,-,-
CASSQTPGQGYQPQHF,TRBV18,few,TRBD1
CASSSIALNTEAFF,TRBV5-1,few,-
CASSQAGTRGTQYF,TRBV14,-,-
CASRNGANTGELFF,TRBV7-3,few,-
CASSHLGTTGELFF,TRBV3-1,-,-
CASSSLTVQETQYF,TRBV5-1,-,-
CASSGRDRVGSPLHF,TRBV9,-,TRBD1
CASSFLGPSTDTQYF,TRBV12-3/TRBV12-4,-,-
CATSRETSAADTQYF,TRBV15,-,-
CASSQEWETQYF,TRBV4-1,few,-
CSAREPVVRTDTQYF,TRBV20-1,few,-
CASSLYQASGQDTQYF,TRBV7-9,-,TRBD2
CASSQDVLSGYNEQFF,TRBV14,few,-
CSAYGQSDTQYF,TRBV20-1,few,-
CASRAGTGVGNTEAFF,TRBV2,few,TRBD1
CASSLRGRADTGELFF,TRBV27,-,TRBD2
CSVTPGLNTGELFF,TRBV29-1,few,-
CASSTGQGGSPLHF,TRBV5-1,few,TRBD1
CASSLGSVVAKNIQYF,TRBV12-3/TRBV12-4,-,-
CASSLTGGATNEKLFF,TRBV4-1,few,TRBD1
CASSQVSPQALGSETQYF,TRBV4-2,-,-
CASSPGQESGNTIYF,TRBV7-9,-,TRBD1
CASSWTEGETQYF,TRBV4-1,few,-
CSARVISGGDTQYF,TRBV20-1,few,TRBD2
CSASNRVKGQETQYF,TRBV20-1,few,-
CAISEVLQETQYF,TRBV10-3,-,-
CSAPPVPKNTEAFF,TRBV20-1,-,-
CASSRNPGTSGREQFF,TRBV7-9,few,TRBD2
CASSPTGRDTQYF,TRBV5-6,many,-
CSARSSGGASEQFF,TRBV20-1,-,TRBD2
CASSFPGLLAKNIQYF,TRBV12-3/TRBV12-4,few,-
CASSLTDRVGAFF,TRBV6-1,few,TRBD1
CASSLEAGRQPQHF,TRBV5-1,-,-
CASRALPSGANTGELFF,TRBV27,few,TRBD2
CASSLGGAQGDTEAFF,TRBV5-1,few,-
CASSRDSRNYGYTF,TRBV28,-,-
CASSWTEGNTGELFF,TRBV3-1,few,-
CASSPPGGPQHF,TRBV12-3/TRBV12-4,-,-
CASGAVATGDTGELFF,TRBV12-5,-,TRBD1
CASSPRQGASNTGELFF,TRBV18,few,TRBD1
CASRGTGGKDTQYF,TRBV5-8,many,TRBD1
CSEIQGYNEQFF,TRBV29-1,-,TRBD1
CASGDTHTEAFF,TRBV2,-,-
CASSLVGSRAFF,TRBV12-3/TRBV12-4,-,-
CSAIQLENIQYF,TRBV20-1,many,-
CASSLNRGSQPQHF,TRBV28,many,-
CATRTGTHNEQFF,TRBV24-1,-,-
CASSLGEYSGIQETQYF,TRBV5-1,few,-
CASSLVGHFANTGELFF,TRBV11-2,many,-
CASSLEPAGRGGYTF,TRBV5-1,few,-
CASSFNGPTGTVGTTGELFF,TRBV5-1,few,TRBD1
CASSTRQGGYTQYF,TRBV12-3/TRBV12-4,-,TRBD1
CSVSTSETYNEQFF,TRBV29-1,many,TRBD2
CASSYSGTGANVLTF,TRBV6-5,once,-